A single sample gave rise to the 15 T cell receptor beta chains below, sequenced in a study of technical replicates of blood from a few donors. The data were produced by immunoSEQ multiplex PCR, yet TCRdb's version contains in-frame clones alone and is incomplete. The top ten hold about 0.26% of the sample, which has over 85,000 clones, roughly 93% seen once. The sample was T cells isolated from PBMCs. The receptors shown here come from a human donor in good health.

The V and J genes are TRBV4-1 and TRBJ2-4, with 9 bases fitting TRBD1. This CDR3 has 17 residues. V was pared by 2 bases and J by 2 bases, with 7 bases of the junction left unmatched. Per the germline V gene, CDR1 is MGHRA and CDR2 is YSYEKL. The CDR3 loop is CASSQPTGGRPKNIQYF. The CDR3 region has the DNA TGCGCCAGCAGCCAACCGACAGGGGGACGGCCCAAAAACATTCAGTACTTC.

This rearrangement joins TRBV5-1 to TRBJ1-4; TRBD1 aligns across 8 bases. The CDR3 has 14 amino acids. The germline V gene has CDR1 SGHRS and CDR2 YFSETQ. Losses at the gene ends were 7 bases for V and 7 bases for J; bases not matched to a gene: 9. The CDR3 sequence is CASGSTGGGEKLFF. The DNA for the CDR3 is TGCGCCAGCGGCTCTACAGGGGGAGGTGAAAAACTGTTTTTT.

The J gene is TRBJ2-7, the V gene TRBV11-3; TRBD1 matches 8 bases. The CDR3 contains 15 residues. The trim removed 6 bases at V and 3 bases at J, leaving 10 bases unmatched. CDR1 is SGHNT and CDR2 is YENEEA in the germline V gene. The CDR3 protein is CASRPNGQGRYEQYF. The CDR3 nucleotides are TGTGCCAGCAGGCCTAACGGACAGGGCCGCTACGAGCAGTACTTC.

This chain connects TRBV5-1 to TRBJ2-5; 9 bases match TRBD2. Germline loops: CDR1 SGHRS, CDR2 YFSETQ. The junction had 11 bases not matched to a gene; V was cut back by 2 bases and J by 3 bases. The CDR3 is 17 residues long. CDR3 sequence (DNA): TGCGCCAGCAGCTTCATCCCGGAGACTAGCGGCAAAGAGACCCAGTACTTC. Translation gives CASSFIPETSGKETQYF.

This chain uses TRBV27 with TRBJ2-7, with 8 bases fitting TRBD1. The germline V gene encodes CDR1 MNHEY and CDR2 SMNVEV (reference sequence). The CDR3 spans 12 residues. Trimming at V came to 4 bases and at J to 10 bases, leaving 6 bases not matched to a gene. The DNA of the CDR3 is TGTGCCAGCAGTTCCACCGGACAGGGACAGTACTTC. It is translated as CASSSTGQGQYF.

The chain combines TRBV7-6 with TRBJ1-1, with TRBD1 matching 7 bases. CDR1 and CDR2 from the germline V gene are SGHVS and FNYEAQ. V shed 3 bases and J 8 bases; nucleotides not matched to a gene: 3. This CDR3 contains 12 residues. The CDR3 coding sequence is TGTGCCAGCAGCTTTTCACAGGGGGAAGCTTTCTTT. This translates into CASSFSQGEAFF. The variable domain in full, completed from reference TRBV7-6 and TRBJ1-1, reads GAGVSQSPRYKVTKRGQDVALRCDPISGHVSLYWYRQALGQGPEFLTYFNYEAQQDKSGLPNDRFSAERPEGSISTLTIQRTEQRDSAMYRCASSFSQGEAFFGQGTRLTVV.

The chain uses TRBV27 and TRBJ2-3; 13 bases map to TRBD2. The CDR3 consists of 18 residues. The V and J ends lost 6 bases and 5 bases, in that order; junction bases with no gene match: 14. CDR1 is MNHEY, CDR2 SMNVEV, per germline (reference sequence). CDR3 in DNA: TGTGCCAGCAGGCAGACACTAGCGGGGGGGCCGGGGAGAGATACGCAGTATTTT. Residues: CASRQTLAGGPGRDTQYF.

The J gene is TRBJ1-3, the V gene TRBV11-2; D is unclear. The CDR3 extends over 14 amino acids. Germline CDR1 reads SGHAT; CDR2 reads FQNNGV. Deletions cut 5 bases from V and 0 bases from J, with 8 bases between. This CDR3 is CASSPRSSGNTIYF. Written as DNA, the CDR3 is TGTGCCAGCAGCCCGAGGAGCTCTGGAAACACCATATATTTT.

V gene TRBV1 combines with J gene TRBJ2-3; TRBD2 is the table's D call, not checked against the DNA. TRBV1 is recorded as a pseudogene. There are 15 residues in the CDR3. CDR3 DNA: TGCACCAGCGGTATGGACTCACCTCGTCAACTTACGCAGTATTTT. It yields the protein CTSGMDSPRQLTQYF.

Written as DNA, the CDR3 is TGCGCCAGCAGCCGAGGGGACAGGGGGCAAGAGACCCAGTACTTC. Translated: CASSRGDRGQETQYF. This chain links TRBV5-1 with TRBJ2-5; 11 bases map to TRBD1. The CDR3 loop spans 15 amino acids. Germline-derived CDR1 and CDR2 are SGHRS and YFSETQ. V gave up 4 bases and J gave up 2 bases; unmatched junction bases: 4.

The chain recombines TRBV7-9 with TRBJ2-1, with 13 bases identical to TRBD2. CDR1 SEHNR and CDR2 FQNEAQ come from the germline V gene (reference sequence). CDR3 length equals 15 residues. V shed 7 bases, J shed 8 bases, and the junction held 8 bases outside the gene matches. The CDR3: CASIQTSGRDYEQFF. CDR3 DNA: TGTGCCAGCATCCAAACTAGCGGGAGGGACTATGAGCAGTTCTTC.

This chain links TRBV2 with TRBJ1-3; weak D call: TRBD1 (5 bases). The V end was cut by 5 bases, the J end by 0 bases, with 11 bases between. Germline V gives CDR1 SNHLY, CDR2 FYNNEI. This CDR3 region has 15 residues. CDR3 sequence (DNA): TGTGCCAGCAGTCGGGGGACCTACTCTGGAAACACCATATATTTT. This gives the protein CASSRGTYSGNTIYF.

The chain employs TRBV5-1 and TRBJ1-1; 9 nucleotides agree with TRBD1. The length of the CDR3 is 13 residues. Germline V gives CDR1 SGHRS, CDR2 YFSETQ. V shed 4 bases, J shed 3 bases, and the junction held 1 base outside the gene matches. The CDR3 is CASSRQGDTEAFF. The CDR3 DNA reads TGCGCCAGCAGCCGACAGGGGGACACTGAAGCTTTCTTT.

As for this clone: A read error may produce the germline difference seen at one junction end. V gene TRBV6-5 combines with J gene TRBJ1-1, with TRBD1 as a possible D gene (5 bases). CDR1 and CDR2 from the germline V gene are MNHEY and SVGAGI. The CDR3 consists of 12 residues. In DNA form, the CDR3 reads TGTGCCAGCAGTCAGAGTCAGGGAATTGGGGTCTTT. This codes for CASSQSQGIGVF.

The chain carries TRBV15 and TRBJ2-1; D gene ambiguous. Germline V lookup: CDR1 LNHNV, CDR2 YYDKDF (reference sequence). V gave up 3 bases and J gave up 1 base, with 16 bases separating them. The CDR3 spans 17 residues. DNA for the CDR3: TGTGCCACCAGCAGCACTCGTTCGACTGGGTCCTACAATGAGCAGTTCTTC. Its translation: CATSSTRSTGSYNEQFF.